The following is a T cell receptor beta chain sequence with its context. The specificity of this receptor is unknown. No much larger clone exists at a distance of one base, and base qualities are not known. Collaborating institutions collected whole blood in K2EDTA tubes following their own protocols. For TCRbeta analysis, collaborators shipped samples as frozen whole blood, isolated PBMCs, or DNA extracted from either of those sample types. This specimen belongs to a study of blood T cell repertoires in COVID-19 (dated by TCRdb to the early 2020s). Context from the whole study: Samples from collaborators originated in the United States, Italy and Spain and spanned both the acute and convalescent phases of COVID-19. The material from the prospective study consisted of cDNA or gDNA derived from T cells, B-cell-depleted T cells, or PBMCs. Subjects who had been exposed to COVID-19, were actively infected with it, or had recovered from it provided the deeply sampled blood TCRbeta repertoires that made up the dataset. A freely available public database, intended as a resource for researchers studying the immune response to SARS-CoV-2, is where the repertoires were released. Samples were obtained from the ongoing ImmuneRACE study (first 160 participants) and from over 1,000 subjects provided by 6 global collaborators. A de-identified subject ID, COVID-19 status, age in years and sex were almost always included in the sample metadata. Where available, HLA class I and class II types were taken from metadata supplied by the sample provider and were not determined by assay-based typing.

TCRbeta CDR3 regions were amplified from genomic DNA using the immunoSEQ Assay, a bias-controlled multiplex PCR. As for how the authors treated the data: Within the assay, amplification of reference gene primers was used to estimate how many nucleated cells each sample contained. Sequence reads were collapsed and filtered to measure the absolute abundance of every unique TCRbeta CDR3 rearrangement. For each sample, productive Simpson clonality was calculated by taking the square root of Simpson's diversity index across productive rearrangements. TCRdb obtained this table from immuneACCESS and retained in-frame rearrangements with V and J assigned. These tables miss some clones; where compared with another copy, unresolved V genes account for less than half of the shortfall, and the remainder is unexplained. V and J calls and clone size are copied from that table; D and trimming were computed from the DNA. The sample includes around 120,000 clones, with 71% observed a single time. 0.65% to 0.95% of the sample goes to the ten largest clones.

On the study overall, not on this receptor specifically: The quantity of clinical and demographic metadata differed by source and by participant and was supplied without curation.

Sequences MDHEN (CDR1) and SYDVKM (CDR2) are obtained from the germline V gene. From its cysteine to its phenylalanine, the CDR3 spans 16 amino acids. Left in the record is the CDR3 DNA by itself, 48 bases read in frame from the first base. A distance of 17 bases separates the germline ends of V and J, which lose 6 bases and 1 base respectively. The sample taken for sequencing was peripheral blood. Recombination joined TRBV28 with TRBJ2-3; the D gene identity is not certain. The sequence was collected from a human donor with acute or convalescent COVID-19. The donor label of this sample is uncertain. The nucleotide sequence is TGTGCCAGCAGCCAGGTCTCCGGCAGCCGCACAGATACGCAGTATTTT. Translated, it reads CASSQVSGSRTDTQYF.